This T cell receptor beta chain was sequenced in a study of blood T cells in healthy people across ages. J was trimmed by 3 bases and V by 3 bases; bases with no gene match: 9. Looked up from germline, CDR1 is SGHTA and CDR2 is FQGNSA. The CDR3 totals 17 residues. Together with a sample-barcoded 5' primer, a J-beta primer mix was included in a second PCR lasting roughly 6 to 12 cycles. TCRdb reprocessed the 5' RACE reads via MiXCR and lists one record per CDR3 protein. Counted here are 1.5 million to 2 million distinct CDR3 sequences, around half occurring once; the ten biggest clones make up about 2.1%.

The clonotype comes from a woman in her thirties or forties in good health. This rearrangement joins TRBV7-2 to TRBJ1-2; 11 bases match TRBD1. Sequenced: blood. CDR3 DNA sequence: TGTGCCAGCAGCTTGCGGATAGGACAGGGGGCCGACTATGGCTACACCTTC. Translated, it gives CASSLRIGQGADYGYTF.